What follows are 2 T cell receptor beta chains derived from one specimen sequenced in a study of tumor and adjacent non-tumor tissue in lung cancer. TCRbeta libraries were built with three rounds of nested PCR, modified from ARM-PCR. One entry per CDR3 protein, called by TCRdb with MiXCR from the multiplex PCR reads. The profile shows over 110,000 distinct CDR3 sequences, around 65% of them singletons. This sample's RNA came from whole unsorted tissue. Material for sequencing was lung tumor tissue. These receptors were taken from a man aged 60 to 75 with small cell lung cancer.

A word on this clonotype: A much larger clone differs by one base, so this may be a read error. The DNA of the CDR3 is TGTGCCAGCAGTTTAAGGACTAGCGGGAAGTACACAGATACGCAGTATTTT. Translation: CASSLRTSGKYTDTQYF. The chain couples TRBV6-2 or TRBV6-3 to TRBJ2-3; 12 bases are shared with TRBD2. The CDR3 has 17 residues. From germline, CDR1 is MNHEY and CDR2 SVGEGT. The V gene end was trimmed by 4 bases and the J gene end by 2 bases; junction bases not matched to a gene: 7.

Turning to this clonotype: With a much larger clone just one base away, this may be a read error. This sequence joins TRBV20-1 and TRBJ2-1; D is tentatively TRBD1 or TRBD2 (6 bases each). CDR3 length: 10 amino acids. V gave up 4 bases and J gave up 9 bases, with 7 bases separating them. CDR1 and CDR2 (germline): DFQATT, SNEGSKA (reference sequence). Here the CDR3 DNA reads TGCAGTGCTAAGGGGGGTGAGCAGTTCTTC. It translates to CSAKGGEQFF.